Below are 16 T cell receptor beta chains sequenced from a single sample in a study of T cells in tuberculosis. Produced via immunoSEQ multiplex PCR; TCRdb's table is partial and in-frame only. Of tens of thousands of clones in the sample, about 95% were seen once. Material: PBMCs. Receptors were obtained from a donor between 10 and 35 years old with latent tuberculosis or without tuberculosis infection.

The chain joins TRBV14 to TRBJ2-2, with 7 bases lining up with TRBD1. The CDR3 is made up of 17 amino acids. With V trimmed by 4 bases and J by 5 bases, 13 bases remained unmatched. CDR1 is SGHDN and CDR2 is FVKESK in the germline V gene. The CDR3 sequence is CASSPGQSLIVTGELFF. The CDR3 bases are TGTGCCAGCAGCCCGGGACAGAGTCTTATAGTGACCGGGGAGCTGTTTTTT.

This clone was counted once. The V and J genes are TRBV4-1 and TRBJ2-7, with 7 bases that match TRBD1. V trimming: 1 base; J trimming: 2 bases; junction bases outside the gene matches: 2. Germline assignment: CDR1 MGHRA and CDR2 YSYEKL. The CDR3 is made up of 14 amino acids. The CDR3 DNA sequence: TGCGCCAGCAGCCAAGGACAGGGCGCCTACGAGCAGTACTTC. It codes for CASSQGQGAYEQYF.

CDR3 sequence reads: CASSLVRVADTQYF. The CDR3 region has the DNA TGTGCCAGCAGCTTAGTGAGGGTGGCAGATACGCAGTATTTT. The chain employs TRBV5-6 and TRBJ2-3, with D possibly being TRBD2 (5 bases). V was trimmed by 2 bases and J by 4 bases, leaving 11 bases between them. The CDR3 has 14 residues. CDR1 is SGHDT, CDR2 YYEEEE, per germline. The complete variable domain, with remaining parts taken from reference TRBV5-6 and TRBJ2-3, reads DAGVTQSPTHLIKTRGQQVTLRCSPKSGHDTVSWYQQALGQGPQFIFQYYEEEERQRGNFPDRFSGHQFPNYSSELNVNALLLGDSALYLCASSLVRVADTQYFGPGTRLTVL.

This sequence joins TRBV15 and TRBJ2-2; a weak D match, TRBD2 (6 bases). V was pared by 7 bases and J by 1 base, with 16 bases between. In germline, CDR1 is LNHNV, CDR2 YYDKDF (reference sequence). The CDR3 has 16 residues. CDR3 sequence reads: CATIPGGRGNTGELFF. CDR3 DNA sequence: TGTGCCACCATCCCCGGAGGGCGGGGGAACACCGGGGAGCTGTTTTTT.

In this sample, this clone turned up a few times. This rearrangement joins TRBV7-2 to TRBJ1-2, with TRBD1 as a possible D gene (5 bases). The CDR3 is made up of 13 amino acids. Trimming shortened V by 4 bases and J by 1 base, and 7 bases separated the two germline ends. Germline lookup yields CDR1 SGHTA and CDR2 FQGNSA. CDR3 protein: CASSSQVNYGYTF. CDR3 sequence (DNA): TGTGCCAGCAGCTCACAGGTTAACTATGGCTACACCTTC.

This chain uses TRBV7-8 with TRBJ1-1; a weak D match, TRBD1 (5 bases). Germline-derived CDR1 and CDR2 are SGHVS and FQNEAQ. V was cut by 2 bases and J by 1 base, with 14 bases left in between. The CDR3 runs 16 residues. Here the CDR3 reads CASSLKVLGPNTEAFF. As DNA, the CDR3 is TGTGCCAGCAGCTTAAAGGTTCTGGGGCCGAACACTGAAGCTTTCTTT.

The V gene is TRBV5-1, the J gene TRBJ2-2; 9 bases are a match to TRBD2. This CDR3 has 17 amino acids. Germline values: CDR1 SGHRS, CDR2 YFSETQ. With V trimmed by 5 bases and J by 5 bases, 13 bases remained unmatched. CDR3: CASSFPQLAGFTGELFF. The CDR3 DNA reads TGCGCCAGCAGTTTTCCACAGCTAGCGGGGTTTACCGGGGAGCTGTTTTTT.

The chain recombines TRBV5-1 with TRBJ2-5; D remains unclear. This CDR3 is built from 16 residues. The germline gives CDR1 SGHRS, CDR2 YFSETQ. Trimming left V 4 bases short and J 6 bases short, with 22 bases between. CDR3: CASSLSLSPRMQTQYF. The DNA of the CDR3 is TGCGCCAGCAGCCTCTCATTGTCCCCGAGAATGCAGACCCAGTACTTC.

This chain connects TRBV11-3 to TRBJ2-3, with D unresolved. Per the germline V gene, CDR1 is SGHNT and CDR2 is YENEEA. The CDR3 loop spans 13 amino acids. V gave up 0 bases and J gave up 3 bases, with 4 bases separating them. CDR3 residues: CASSLERTDTQYF. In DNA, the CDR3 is TGTGCCAGCAGCTTAGAGCGGACAGATACGCAGTATTTT.

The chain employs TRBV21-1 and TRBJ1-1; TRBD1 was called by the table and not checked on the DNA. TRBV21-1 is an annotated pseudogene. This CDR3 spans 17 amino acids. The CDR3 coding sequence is TGTGCCAGCAGCTACCGGGACAGGGCGACTATGAACACTGAAGCTTTCTTT. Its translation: CASSYRDRATMNTEAFF.

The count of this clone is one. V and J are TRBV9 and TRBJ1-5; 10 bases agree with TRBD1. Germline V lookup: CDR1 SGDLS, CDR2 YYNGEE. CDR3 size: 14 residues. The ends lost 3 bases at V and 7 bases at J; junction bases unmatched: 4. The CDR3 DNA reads TGTGCCAGCAGCGCGACAGGGGGCTGGCAGCCCCAGCATTTT. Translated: CASSATGGWQPQHF.

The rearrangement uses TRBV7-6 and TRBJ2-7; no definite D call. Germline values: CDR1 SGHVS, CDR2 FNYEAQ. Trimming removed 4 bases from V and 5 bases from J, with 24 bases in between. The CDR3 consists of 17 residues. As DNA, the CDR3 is TGTGCCAGCAGCTCAAATCGGGTCGGTTTAGGTTCCCACGAGCAGTACTTC. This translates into CASSSNRVGLGSHEQYF.

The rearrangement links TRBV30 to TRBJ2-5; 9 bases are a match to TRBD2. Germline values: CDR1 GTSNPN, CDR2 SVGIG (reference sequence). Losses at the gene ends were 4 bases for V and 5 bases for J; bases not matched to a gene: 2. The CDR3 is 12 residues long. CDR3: CAWKTSGETQYF. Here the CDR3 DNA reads TGTGCCTGGAAAACTAGCGGGGAGACCCAGTACTTC.

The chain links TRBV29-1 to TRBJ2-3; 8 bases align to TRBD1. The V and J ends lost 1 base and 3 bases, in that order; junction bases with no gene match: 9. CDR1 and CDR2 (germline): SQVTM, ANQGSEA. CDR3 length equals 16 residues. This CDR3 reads CSVEVRDRSFTDTQYF. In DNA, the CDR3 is TGCAGCGTTGAAGTCCGGGACAGGAGTTTTACAGATACGCAGTATTTT.

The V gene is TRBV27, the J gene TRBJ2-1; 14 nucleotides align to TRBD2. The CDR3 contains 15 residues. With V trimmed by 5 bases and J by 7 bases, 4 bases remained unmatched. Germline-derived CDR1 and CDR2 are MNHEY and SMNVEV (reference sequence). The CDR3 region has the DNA TGTGCCAGCAGTCCCGGGACTAGCGGGAGAAATGAGCAGTTCTTC. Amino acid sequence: CASSPGTSGRNEQFF.

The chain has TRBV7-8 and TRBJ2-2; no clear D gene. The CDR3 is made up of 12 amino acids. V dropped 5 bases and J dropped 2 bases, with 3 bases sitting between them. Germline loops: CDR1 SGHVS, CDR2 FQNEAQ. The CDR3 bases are TGTGCCAGCAGCCTTAACACCGGGGAGCTGTTTTTT. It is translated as CASSLNTGELFF.